The T cell receptor (beta chain) described here comes from a study of cytotoxic CD8 clonotypes in ibrutinib-treated CLL (dated by TCRdb to the early 2020s). Describing the broader study: The cohort included around 16 treatment-naive and about a dozen relapsed/refractory patients; roughly 17 were IGHV unmutated. Response samples were obtained after a median of 12 months of treatment, with a range of roughly 6 to 40 months. Partial responses were observed in approximately 24 patients and complete responses in 2; after a median follow-up of around 68 months, remission was maintained in roughly 14 patients and progression was observed in around twelve. Cryopreserved peripheral blood mononuclear cells were obtained prior to treatment, at the time of response, and at either disease progression or sustained remission. Of the roughly 81 people in the trial, around 25 had longitudinal samples available. On average, each sample had 255,043 productive templates and about 89,000 productive rearrangements.

A MiSeq instrument was used for deep resolution sequencing, which targeted depths ranging from 1 in 1 million up to 1 in 200,000 T cells, with coverage averaging 10x for each clonotype. The immunoSEQ hsTCRB Kit was used to generate TCR beta libraries. The paper's data handling went like this. The data were analyzed with ImmunoSEQ Analyzer and ImmunoSEQ Data Assistant, and V, D and J gene assignments followed IMGT definitions. Clonality, which ranges from 0 to 1, was calculated by subtracting the normalized Shannon entropy of productive rearrangement frequencies from one. Public clonotype analysis was restricted to overrepresented clonotypes comprising at least 0.05% of each patient's repertoire. Repertoires from some 14 age-matched healthy donors in immuneACCESS were used as clonality controls. Imported from immuneACCESS, the table was reduced by TCRdb to in-frame sequences with V and J called. These copies leave out some clones; in studies compared against another copy, an unresolved V gene accounts for under half, and the cause of the remainder is not known. V and J calls and clone size come straight from that table; D and trimming were deduced from the DNA. The sample includes around 300,000 clones, with 80% observed a single time. The top ten constitute more than 6% of the sample.

CDR1 and CDR2, per the germline V gene (reference sequence), are SEHNR and FQNEAQ. The CDR3 starts with the cysteine, ends with the phenylalanine, and has 14 residues. Kept here is only the CDR3 DNA, which spans 42 bases and is read in frame from base 1. V is reduced by 1 base and J by 6 bases, leaving a spacing of 9 bases between them. For TCR beta library preparation, roughly 2.1 micrograms of genomic DNA were isolated from cryopreserved PBMCs. Longitudinal blood samples from CLL patients on ibrutinib monotherapy were analyzed using high-throughput TCR beta sequencing. The patients took part in an open-label, single-center phase 2 trial of ibrutinib monotherapy. Overall results and qualifications from the work: Clonality rose at ibrutinib response, remained stable during sustained remission, and dropped back toward baseline at progression. Public clonotypes were rare and either contracted or stayed stable during treatment, and the rise in clonality at ibrutinib response reflected the expansion of private clonotypes. Lymph node repertoires were not examined, and the timing of sampling was not matched between patients in sustained remission and those whose disease progressed. At baseline, clonality was higher than in age-matched healthy donors and showed a strong correlation with circulating CD8+ T-cell counts.

With respect to this clone: This receptor's antigen is unknown. No clone much larger than this one lies a single base away; base qualities are absent.

The receptor was isolated from a human donor with chronic lymphocytic leukemia. Source: PBMCs, taken before ibrutinib treatment. The chain uses TRBV7-9 and TRBJ2-2; no D gene is confidently identified. The CDR3 in this case is CASSLVGGAGELFF. The DNA sequence is as follows: TGTGCCAGCAGCTTAGTGGGTGGCGCCGGGGAGCTGTTTTTT.